The 30 T cell receptor beta chains in this list originate from one sample, sequenced in a study of persistence of HIV-infected CD4 T cells. Sequencing used immunoSEQ version 4 in survey mode. The table came from immunoSEQ multiplex PCR; TCRdb's copy has only in-frame clones and leaves some out. Of approximately 65,000 clones listed, under 80% are singletons. The stimulus was an HIV-1 Gag 15-mer peptide pool, approximately 0.93 ug/peptide/mL. Sorted nonresponding memory CD4+ T cells were CD40L-negative, CD69-negative, CD45RO-high. Which antigens these TCRs recognize remains unknown. The sample here was CD4+ T cells sorted from PBMCs after roughly 19-hour stimulation, taken from a patient who received antiretroviral therapy. All receptors derive from an adult man with HIV who was CMV-seropositive.

V gene TRBV27 combines with J gene TRBJ1-5, with D maybe TRBD1 (6 bases). Trimming removed 6 bases from V and 1 base from J, with 13 bases in between. From germline, CDR1 is MNHEY and CDR2 SMNVEV (reference sequence). This CDR3 spans 15 amino acids. CDR3 DNA sequence: TGTGCCAGCAGGATCGACAGGAGGAGCAATCAGCCCCAGCATTTT. Translation gives CASRIDRRSNQPQHF.

The chain couples TRBV6-5 to TRBJ2-2; D remains ambiguous. The V end was cut by 2 bases, the J end by 5 bases, with 9 bases between. CDR1 and CDR2 (germline): MNHEY, SVGAGI. CDR3 size: 14 residues. CDR3 nucleotides: TGTGCCAGCAGTTACGGACGTAGGACCGGGGAGCTGTTTTTT. It is translated as CASSYGRRTGELFF.

The chain carries TRBV7-3 and TRBJ2-3, with no clear D. The CDR3 consists of 14 residues. The V end lost 3 bases, the J end lost 0 bases, and 7 bases lay between the germline ends. Germline-derived CDR1 and CDR2 are SGHTA and FQGTGA. The CDR3 sequence is CASSFGSSTDTQYF. CDR3 nucleotides: TGTGCCAGCAGCTTTGGCTCTAGCACAGATACGCAGTATTTT.

This clone was found a few times. This sequence joins TRBV5-1 and TRBJ1-1, with D tentatively TRBD1 (5 bases). The CDR3 is made up of 17 amino acids. Looked up from germline, CDR1 is SGHRS and CDR2 is YFSETQ. Trimming left V 4 bases short and J 1 base short, with 20 bases between. CDR3 in amino acids: CASSRGISSISNTEAFF. CDR3 bases: TGCGCCAGCAGCCGGGGCATCAGCTCCATCTCGAACACTGAAGCTTTCTTT. The whole variable domain, filled in from reference TRBV5-1 and TRBJ1-1, reads KAGVTQTPRYLIKTRGQQVTLSCSPISGHRSVSWYQQTPGQGLQFLFEYFSETQRNKGNFPGRFSGRQFSNSRSEMNVSTLELGDSALYLCASSRGISSISNTEAFFGQGTRLTVV.

This chain connects TRBV24-1 to TRBJ2-5; 7 bases agree with TRBD1. The CDR3 consists of 15 residues. Germline loops: CDR1 KGHDR, CDR2 SFDVKD. J gave up 4 bases and V 4 bases, and 8 bases lay outside the gene matches. The CDR3 DNA sequence: TGTGCCACCAGTGACCTAAAGACAGGGCCAGAGACCCAGTACTTC. It specifies CATSDLKTGPETQYF.

J is TRBJ2-1 and V is TRBV28, with 8 nucleotides matching TRBD2. This CDR3 region has 13 residues. V trimming: 7 bases; J trimming: 8 bases; junction bases outside the gene matches: 7. CDR1 and CDR2 (germline): MDHEN, SYDVKM. CDR3 residues: CASTRGGMDEQFF. CDR3 DNA sequence: TGTGCCAGCACCCGGGGGGGGATGGATGAGCAGTTCTTC.

This clone was counted a few times. The CDR3 DNA sequence: TGTGCCAGCAGCCATCGACAGGGCACTGAAGCTTTCTTT. Amino acids: CASSHRQGTEAFF. The chain is built from TRBV3-1 (or the pseudogene TRBV3-2) and TRBJ1-1; 7 bases agree with TRBD1. The germline V gene encodes CDR1 LGHDT and CDR2 YNNKEL (reference sequence). V shed 3 bases, J shed 4 bases, and the junction held 2 bases outside the gene matches. The CDR3 contains 13 residues.

This clone was counted between two and nine times. The chain links TRBV28 to TRBJ1-6; 9 nucleotides agree with TRBD1. CDR1 is MDHEN, CDR2 SYDVKM, per germline. The CDR3 spans 14 residues. Trimming removed 6 bases from V and 9 bases from J; junction bases left unmatched: 6. Here the CDR3 reads CASSFGQGISPLHF. CDR3 DNA sequence: TGTGCCAGCAGCTTTGGACAGGGGATTTCACCCCTCCACTTT. Variable domain in full (rest from reference TRBV28 and TRBJ1-6): DVKVTQSSRYLVKRTGEKVFLECVQDMDHENMFWYRQDPGLGLRLIYFSYDVKMKEKGDIPEGYSVSREKKERFSLILESASTNQTSMYLCASSFGQGISPLHFGNGTRLTVT.

This chain links TRBV10-3 with TRBJ1-1; D call uncertain. V was pared by 7 bases and J by 1 base, with 10 bases between. Germline CDR1 and CDR2: ENHRY and SYGVKD. The CDR3 contains 13 residues. CDR3 DNA: TGTGCCATCACTCTAGCTCCGAACACTGAAGCTTTCTTT. Its translation is CAITLAPNTEAFF.

CDR3 nucleotides: TGTGCCAGCAGCTCTCAGTCGGGTACCACAGATACGCAGTATTTT. Translation: CASSSQSGTTDTQYF. The chain combines TRBV7-2 with TRBJ2-3; no reliable D call. Between the trimmed V and J ends, which lost 4 bases and 2 bases, there was a span of 13 bases. This CDR3 is built from 15 residues. Germline lookup yields CDR1 SGHTA and CDR2 FQGNSA.

The chain links TRBV7-6 to TRBJ2-1, with 9 positions matching TRBD1. In germline, CDR1 is SGHVS, CDR2 FNYEAQ. The CDR3 totals 16 residues. J gave up 10 bases and V 1 base, and 11 bases lay outside the gene matches. CDR3 in DNA: TGTGCCAGCAGCTTAGAAGGGACAGGGAAGCTAAAGGAGCAGTTCTTC. It encodes CASSLEGTGKLKEQFF.

V gene TRBV28 combines with J gene TRBJ1-4; D uncertain. The V and J ends lost 6 bases and 0 bases respectively, with 14 bases between them. CDR3 length: 16 amino acids. Germline CDR1 and CDR2: MDHEN and SYDVKM. The CDR3 DNA is TGTGCCAGCAGGTCCACCTCCGGCCCAACTAATGAAAAACTGTTTTTT. Amino acid sequence: CASRSTSGPTNEKLFF.

This chain connects TRBV29-1 to TRBJ2-3; 7 bases are a match to TRBD1. Per the germline V gene, CDR1 is SQVTM and CDR2 is ANQGSEA. The CDR3 contains 14 residues. The V gene end was trimmed by 1 base and the J gene end by 4 bases; junction bases not matched to a gene: 5. In DNA, the CDR3 is TGCAGCGTTGAAGCCGGGACAGCGGCAGATACGCAGTATTTT. Translation gives CSVEAGTAADTQYF.

This chain uses TRBV4-1 with TRBJ1-1; D possibly corresponds to TRBD1 (5 bases). V was shortened by 0 bases and J by 6 bases, with 14 bases between the two germline ends. The CDR3 spans 15 residues. Germline V gene sequence: CDR1 MGHRA, CDR2 YSYEKL. CDR3 amino acids: CASSQDLQGVAEAFF. In nucleotides, the CDR3 is TGCGCCAGCAGCCAAGATCTTCAGGGTGTAGCTGAAGCTTTCTTT.

The chain carries TRBV29-1 and TRBJ2-3, with a tentative D call TRBD2 (6 bases). Trimming removed 4 bases at V and 0 bases at J, with 11 bases between. Germline values: CDR1 SQVTM, CDR2 ANQGSEA. The CDR3 is 14 residues long. CDR3 DNA sequence: TGCAGCGTTGTAGGCGGGATGAGCACAGATACGCAGTATTTT. Its protein product is CSVVGGMSTDTQYF.

This rearrangement joins TRBV7-2 to TRBJ2-7; tentative D call: TRBD1 (6 bases). V lost 1 base, J lost 5 bases, and 18 bases lay in between. CDR3 length: 16 amino acids. Germline V gene sequence: CDR1 SGHTA, CDR2 FQGNSA. The CDR3 DNA reads TGTGCCAGCAGCTTAGTCGTGGGGGCAGGGGAGCACGAGCAGTACTTC. Residues: CASSLVVGAGEHEQYF.

This clone was recorded once. J is TRBJ1-2 and V is TRBV24-1, with 7 bases that match TRBD1. The length of the CDR3 is 15 residues. The germline gives CDR1 KGHDR, CDR2 SFDVKD. V was clipped by 9 bases and J by 4 bases; unmatched bases: 13. The CDR3 coding sequence is TGTGCCACCCTTGAAATGTACGCAGGGGGCTATGGCTACACCTTC. It is translated as CATLEMYAGGYGYTF.

This sequence joins TRBV6-6 and TRBJ1-4, with D hard to call. The CDR3 contains 12 residues. V dropped 7 bases and J dropped 7 bases, with 10 bases sitting between them. Germline V lookup: CDR1 MNHNY, CDR2 SVGAGI (reference sequence). CDR3 residues: CASTLRLEKLFF. The CDR3 nucleotides read TGTGCCAGCACCCTACGGCTTGAAAAACTGTTTTTT.

J is TRBJ2-7 and V is TRBV6-5; TRBD1 aligns across 7 bases. The CDR3 totals 13 residues. The junction had 5 bases not matched to a gene; V was cut back by 6 bases and J by 3 bases. Germline V CDR1 and CDR2: MNHEY, SVGAGI. The CDR3 spells CASSLTGFYEQYF. CDR3 in DNA: TGTGCCAGCAGCCTGACAGGGTTCTACGAGCAGTACTTC.

The chain couples TRBV29-1 to TRBJ2-5, with 7 bases that match TRBD2. CDR3 size: 12 residues. Germline V lookup: CDR1 SQVTM, CDR2 ANQGSEA. After removal of 4 bases from V and 2 bases from J, the junction contained 1 base not matched to a gene. CDR3 DNA: TGCAGCGTTGGGCGGGGGCAAGAGACCCAGTACTTC. It is translated as CSVGRGQETQYF.

The chain uses TRBV5-1 and TRBJ2-3, with D unresolved. CDR3 size: 16 residues. Trimming took off 0 bases at V and 2 bases at J, with 13 bases between the two ends. The germline V gene has CDR1 SGHRS and CDR2 YFSETQ. This CDR3 is CASSLALGFSTDTQYF. The CDR3 nucleotides read TGCGCCAGCAGCTTGGCCTTAGGCTTTTCCACAGATACGCAGTATTTT.

This clone has only one observation. V is TRBV27 and J is TRBJ1-6; 7 bases are a match to TRBD1. The J segment lost 8 bases and the V segment lost 8 bases, leaving 6 bases of the junction unmatched. The CDR3 runs to 13 residues. Germline CDR1 and CDR2: MNHEY and SMNVEV (reference sequence). The CDR3 sequence: CASSTGSDSPLHF. The CDR3 bases are TGTGCCAGCTCGACAGGGTCTGATTCACCCCTCCACTTT.

The CDR3 coding sequence is TGTGCCAGCAGGGACGGGGGATCTGGGGCCAACGTCCTGACTTTC. It translates to CASRDGGSGANVLTF. The V and J genes are TRBV6-5 and TRBJ2-6; tentative D call: TRBD2 (6 bases). The CDR3 spans 15 residues. Trimming cost V 6 bases and J 1 base, with 10 bases left between them. CDR1 MNHEY and CDR2 SVGAGI come from the germline V gene.

The V and J genes are TRBV28 and TRBJ2-6; 9 nucleotides agree with TRBD1. Germline CDR1 and CDR2: MDHEN and SYDVKM. V was clipped by 6 bases and J by 2 bases; unmatched bases: 8. The CDR3 is 17 amino acids. CDR3 amino acids: CASRLGQGITGANVLTF. CDR3 nucleotide sequence: TGTGCCAGCAGGTTGGGACAGGGTATAACTGGGGCCAACGTCCTGACTTTC.

This clone was recorded a few times. The rearrangement joins TRBV5-1 to TRBJ1-3, with no clear D. CDR1 and CDR2 (germline): SGHRS, YFSETQ. The V and J ends lost 2 bases and 2 bases respectively, with 8 bases between them. CDR3 size: 14 residues. The chain's CDR3 is CASSLEVTGNTIYF. The CDR3 region has the DNA TGCGCCAGCAGCTTAGAAGTAACTGGAAACACCATATATTTT.

This clone occurred a few times. This chain joins TRBV1 and TRBJ1-4. TRBV1 is given as a pseudogene. CDR3 length: 15 residues. The CDR3 nucleotides are TGCACCAGCAGCCAAGTTGGAGCTTCAAAGCGGCAACTGTTTTTT. This gives the protein CTSSQVGASKRQLFF.

The chain carries TRBV5-5 and TRBJ1-4, with D unclear. Germline values: CDR1 SGHKS, CDR2 YYEKEE (reference sequence). V gave up 1 base and J gave up 3 bases, with 22 bases separating them. The length of the CDR3 is 19 residues. CDR3 DNA sequence: TGTGCCAGCAGCTTGTTCCGGACTCTCCTTGTAGAGGCTAATGAAAAACTGTTTTTT. The encoded protein is CASSLFRTLLVEANEKLFF.

This chain joins TRBV2 and TRBJ2-1, with TRBD2 matching 10 bases. The germline CDR1 and CDR2 sequences are SNHLY and FYNNEI. CDR3 length: 12 residues. Trimming removed 3 bases from V and 10 bases from J; junction bases left unmatched: 0. For the CDR3, the DNA is TGTGCCAGCAGTGAGGGACTAGCGGAGCAGTTCTTC. Translating gives CASSEGLAEQFF. The variable domain in full, with the rest retrieved from reference TRBV2 and TRBJ2-1, is EPEVTQTPSHQVTQMGQEVILRCVPISNHLYFYWYRQILGQKVEFLVSFYNNEISEKSEIFDDQFSVERPDGSNFTLKIRSTKLEDSAMYFCASSEGLAEQFFGPGTRLTVL.

This clone is a singleton in its sample. The chain's CDR3 is CASSIDRRQGNTGELFF. CDR3 DNA: TGTGCCAGTAGTATAGATCGGCGACAGGGGAACACCGGGGAGCTGTTTTTT. The genes are TRBV19 and TRBJ2-2, with 7 bases lining up with TRBD1. Looked up from germline, CDR1 is LNHDA and CDR2 is SQIVND (reference sequence). The CDR3 extends over 17 amino acids. Trimming cost V 0 bases and J 1 base; bases outside gene matches: 5. Filled out from reference TRBV19 and TRBJ2-2, the complete variable domain reads DGGITQSPKYLFRKEGQNVTLSCEQNLNHDAMYWYRQDPGQGLRLIYYSQIVNDFQKGDIAEGYSVSREKKESFPLTVTSAQKNPTAFYLCASSIDRRQGNTGELFFGEGSRLTVL.

The genes are TRBV3-1 (or the pseudogene TRBV3-2) and TRBJ2-7; D might be TRBD1 (5 bases). This CDR3 has 15 residues. V was shortened by 1 base and J by 1 base, with 11 bases between the two germline ends. Germline V gene sequence: CDR1 LGHDT, CDR2 YNNKEL (reference sequence). The CDR3 loop reads CASSQGSAGSYEQYF. The CDR3 nucleotides are TGTGCCAGCAGCCAAGGGAGCGCAGGGTCCTACGAGCAGTACTTC.